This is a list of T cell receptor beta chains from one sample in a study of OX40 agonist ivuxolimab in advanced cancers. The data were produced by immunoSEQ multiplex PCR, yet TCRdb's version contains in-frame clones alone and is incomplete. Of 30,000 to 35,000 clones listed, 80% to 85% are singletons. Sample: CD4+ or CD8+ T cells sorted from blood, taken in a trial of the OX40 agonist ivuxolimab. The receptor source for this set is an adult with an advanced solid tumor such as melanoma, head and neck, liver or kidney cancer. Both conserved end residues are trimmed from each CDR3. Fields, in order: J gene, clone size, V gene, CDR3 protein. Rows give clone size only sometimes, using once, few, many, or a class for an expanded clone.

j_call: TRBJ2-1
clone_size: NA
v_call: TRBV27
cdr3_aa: ASSLAQGEQF

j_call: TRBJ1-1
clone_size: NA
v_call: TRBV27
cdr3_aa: ASSLSPGTMNTEAF

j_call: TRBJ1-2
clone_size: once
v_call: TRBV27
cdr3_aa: ASSPGGLGYGYT

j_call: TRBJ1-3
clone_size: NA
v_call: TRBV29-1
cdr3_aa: SVDGGNTIY

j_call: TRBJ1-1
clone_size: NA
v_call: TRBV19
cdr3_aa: ASNDENTEAF

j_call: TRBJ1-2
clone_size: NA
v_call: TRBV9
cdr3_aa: ASSVGAAPPNGYT

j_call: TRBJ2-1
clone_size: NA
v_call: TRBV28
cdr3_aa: ASSFWETFPRGEQF

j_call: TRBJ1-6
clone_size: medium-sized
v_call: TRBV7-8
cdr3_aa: ASSLFSRQGHNSPLH

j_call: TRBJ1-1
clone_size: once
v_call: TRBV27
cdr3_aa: ASSDGTEAF

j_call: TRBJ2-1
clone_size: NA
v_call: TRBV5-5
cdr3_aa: ASSVTGDEQF

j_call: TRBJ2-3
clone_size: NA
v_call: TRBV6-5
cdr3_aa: ASSYSPRDSEDTQY

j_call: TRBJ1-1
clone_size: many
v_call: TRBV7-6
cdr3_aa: ASSLGRGGTEAF

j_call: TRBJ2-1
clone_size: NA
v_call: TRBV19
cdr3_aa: ASSIVTPGTSGFSPSYNEQF

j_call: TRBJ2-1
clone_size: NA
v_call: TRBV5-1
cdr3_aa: ASSEYSYNEQF

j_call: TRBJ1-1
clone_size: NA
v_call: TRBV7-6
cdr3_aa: ASSLDRRNPRGNTEAF

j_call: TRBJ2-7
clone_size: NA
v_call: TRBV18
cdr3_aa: ASSPRATLEQY

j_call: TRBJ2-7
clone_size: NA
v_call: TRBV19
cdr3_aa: ASSQGLAEVYEQY

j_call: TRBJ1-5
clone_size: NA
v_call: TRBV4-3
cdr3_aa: ASSAGRGRDQPQH

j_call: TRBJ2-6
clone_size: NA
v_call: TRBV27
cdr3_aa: ASKASDSGANVLT

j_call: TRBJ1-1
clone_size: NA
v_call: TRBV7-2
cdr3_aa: ASSQDPGSGTEAF

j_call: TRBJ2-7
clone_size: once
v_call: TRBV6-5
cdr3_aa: ASSYSEGYEQY

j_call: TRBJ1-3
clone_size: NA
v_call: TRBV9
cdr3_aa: ASSVVPSAGGGNTIY

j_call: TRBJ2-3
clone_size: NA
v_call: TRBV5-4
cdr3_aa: ASSPGLAGLVDTQY

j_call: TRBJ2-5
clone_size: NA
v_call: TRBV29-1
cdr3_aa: SVERPAKGPGETQY

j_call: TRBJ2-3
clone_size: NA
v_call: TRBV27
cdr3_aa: ASSLTGPSSTQY

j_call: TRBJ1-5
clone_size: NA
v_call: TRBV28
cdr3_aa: ASSPTGLGQPQH

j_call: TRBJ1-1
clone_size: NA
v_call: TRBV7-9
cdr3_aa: ASSFTGRAEAF

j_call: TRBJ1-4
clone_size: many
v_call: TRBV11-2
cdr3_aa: ASSPHGGGSVGEKLF

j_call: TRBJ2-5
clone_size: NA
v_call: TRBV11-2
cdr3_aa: ASSPRTSVGRETQY

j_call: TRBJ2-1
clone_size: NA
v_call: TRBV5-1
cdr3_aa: ASSLMEQSWDEQF

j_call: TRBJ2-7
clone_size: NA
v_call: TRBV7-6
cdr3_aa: ASSRFSGPQY

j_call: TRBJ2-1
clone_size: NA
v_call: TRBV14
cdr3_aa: ASSLYNEQF

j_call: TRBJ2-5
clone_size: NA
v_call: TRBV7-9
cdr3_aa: ASSQTDRGLQETQY

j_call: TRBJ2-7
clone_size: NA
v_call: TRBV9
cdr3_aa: ASSPGSIEYEQY

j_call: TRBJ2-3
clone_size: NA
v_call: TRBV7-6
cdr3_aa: ASSRRQDRTDTQY

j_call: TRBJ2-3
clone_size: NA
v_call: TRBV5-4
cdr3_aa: ASSLAPTFLADTQY

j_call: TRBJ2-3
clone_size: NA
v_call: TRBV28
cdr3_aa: ASLSHGLGGSTQY

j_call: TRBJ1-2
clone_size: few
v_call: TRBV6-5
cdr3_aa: ASSPQGGSGGYT

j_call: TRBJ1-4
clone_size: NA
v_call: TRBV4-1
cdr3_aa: ASSQEGRLGEKLF

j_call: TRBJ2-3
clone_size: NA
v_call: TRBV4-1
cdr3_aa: ASSNRGTDTQY

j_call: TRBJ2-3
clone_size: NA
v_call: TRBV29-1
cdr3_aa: SVDREAVRTDTQY

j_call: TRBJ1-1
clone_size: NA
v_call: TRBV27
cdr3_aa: ASSLYHLPKGAIRAEAF

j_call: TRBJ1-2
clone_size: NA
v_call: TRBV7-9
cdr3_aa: ASSLQSGTYGYT

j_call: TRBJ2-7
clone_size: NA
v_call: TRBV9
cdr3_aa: ASSAAGEQY

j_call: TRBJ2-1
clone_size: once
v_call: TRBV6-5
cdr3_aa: ATRGGLSPYNEQF

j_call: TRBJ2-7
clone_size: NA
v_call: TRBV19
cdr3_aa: ASSEIAGTAGYEQY

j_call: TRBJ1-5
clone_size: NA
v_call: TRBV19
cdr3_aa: ASTSKGFVDQPQH

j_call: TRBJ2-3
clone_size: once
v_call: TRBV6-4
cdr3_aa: ASKGPLTDTQY

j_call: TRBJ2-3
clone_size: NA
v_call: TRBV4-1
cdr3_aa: ASSQDSLRTDTQY

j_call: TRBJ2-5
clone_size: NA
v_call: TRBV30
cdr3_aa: AWSWSGGGETQY

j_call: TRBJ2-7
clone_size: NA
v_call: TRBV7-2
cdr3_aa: ASSGGAYEQY

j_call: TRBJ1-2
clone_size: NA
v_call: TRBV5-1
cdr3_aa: ASSLAATNLDYGYT

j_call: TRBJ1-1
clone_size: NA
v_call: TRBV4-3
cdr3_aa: ASSLSGGGLTRNTEAF

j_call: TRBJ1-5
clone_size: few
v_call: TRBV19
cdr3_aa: ASSIEGVQPQH